This T cell receptor beta chain was recovered during a study of Graves' ophthalmopathy and Graves' hyperthyroidism. From RNA, the CDR3 regions of TCR beta chains were amplified and sequenced. RT-PCR in the first round used HTBI primers; a second-round multiplex PCR followed. TCRdb reprocessed the multiplex PCR reads with MiXCR, giving one entry per CDR3 protein. The table records tens of thousands of distinct CDR3 sequences, approximately 45% of them present only once. The sequenced sample was peripheral blood. This TCR was sampled from an adult woman with Graves' ophthalmopathy.

The CDR3 sequence: CASRGGNLHLHF. The CDR3 DNA reads as TGTGCCTCCAGGGGAGGTAATTTACACCTCCACTTT. The chain combines TRBV10-3 with TRBJ1-6; possibly TRBD1 for D (6 bases). The CDR3 totals 12 residues. Germline V gene data show CDR1 as ENHRY and CDR2 as SYGVKD. V was clipped by 11 bases and J by 15 bases, with 20 bases between them.